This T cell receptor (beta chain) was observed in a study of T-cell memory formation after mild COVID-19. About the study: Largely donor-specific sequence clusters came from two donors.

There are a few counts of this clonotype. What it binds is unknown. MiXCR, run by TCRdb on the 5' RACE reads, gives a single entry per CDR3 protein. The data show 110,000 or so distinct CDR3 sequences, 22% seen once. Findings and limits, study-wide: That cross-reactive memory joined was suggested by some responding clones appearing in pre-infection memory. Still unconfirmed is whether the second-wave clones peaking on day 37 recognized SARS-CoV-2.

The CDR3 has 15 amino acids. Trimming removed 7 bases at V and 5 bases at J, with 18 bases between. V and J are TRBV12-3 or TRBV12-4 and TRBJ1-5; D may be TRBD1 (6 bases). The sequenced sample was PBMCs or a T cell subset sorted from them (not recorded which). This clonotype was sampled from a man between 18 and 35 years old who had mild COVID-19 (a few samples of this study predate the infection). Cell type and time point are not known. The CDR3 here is CASTTTGEGYQPQHF. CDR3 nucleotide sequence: TGTGCCAGCACCACGACAGGAGAGGGGTATCAGCCCCAGCATTTT.